A selection of T cell receptor beta chains follows, all from one sample in a study of T-cell reconstitution after alpha-beta-depleted transplantation in children. From the PCR reads, TCRdb called clonotypes with MiXCR, one entry per CDR3 protein. Of approximately 210,000 distinct CDR3 sequences listed, over 15% were seen once; the top ten hold roughly two fifths. Sequences were derived from PBMCs, mostly from graft donor cells, sampled 360 days after TCRalphabeta/CD19-depleted stem cell transplant. The receptors were sampled from a male patient aged 2 to 10 who had a stem cell transplant for acute lymphoblastic leukemia, so the T cells may come from the graft donor. Each CDR3 is given with its conserved first and last residue. A D gene is named only where the DNA matches it firmly. Rows may omit the clone size; those that give it use once, few, many or a size class.

NA | few | TRBJ2-2 | TRBV5-5 | CASSLAWGLRWTGELFF | TGTGCCAGCAGCTTGGCCTGGGGGTTAAGGTGGACCGGGGAGCTGTTTTTT
NA | NA | TRBJ1-5 | TRBV20-1 | CSASLTGKIGQPQHF | TGCAGTGCTAGCCTTACCGGGAAAATCGGTCAGCCCCAGCATTTT
NA | NA | TRBJ2-1 | TRBV6-5 | CASSYSSSFEQFF | TGTGCCAGCAGTTACTCGTCAAGCTTTGAGCAGTTCTTC
TRBD2 | NA | TRBJ2-1 | TRBV28 | CAMGHGTSGSSNEQFF | TGTGCCATGGGCCATGGGACTAGCGGCAGCTCCAATGAGCAGTTCTTC
TRBD1 | few | TRBJ2-7 | TRBV28 | CASSATGTPYEQYF | TGTGCCAGCAGTGCGACAGGGACACCCTACGAGCAGTACTTC
NA | NA | TRBJ1-4 | TRBV29-1 | CSVSPATNEKLFF | TGCAGCGTTTCGCCGGCAACTAATGAAAAACTGTTTTTT
NA | few | TRBJ1-1 | TRBV9 | CASSVGGAGGKDTEAFF | TGTGCCAGCAGCGTGGGCGGAGCGGGGGGTAAGGACACTGAAGCTTTCTTT
TRBD2 | few | TRBJ2-7 | TRBV27 | CASGGTTAYEQYF | TGTGCCAGCGGAGGGACTACCGCCTACGAGCAGTACTTC
NA | few | TRBJ2-7 | TRBV24-1 | CATRRGSVEQYF | TGTGCCACCAGAAGGGGTTCTGTGGAGCAGTACTTC
TRBD2 | NA | TRBJ2-2 | TRBV4-2 | CASSQTSGGNTGELFF | TGTGCCAGCAGCCAAACTAGCGGGGGGAACACCGGGGAGCTGTTTTTT
NA | few | TRBJ2-3 | TRBV11-2 | CASSYMGGWTQYF | TGTGCCAGCAGCTACATGGGGGGATGGACGCAGTATTTT
NA | NA | TRBJ2-3 | TRBV20-1 | CSARGAYTDTDTQYF | TGCAGTGCTAGAGGGGCCTATACTGACACAGATACGCAGTATTTT
TRBD2 | NA | TRBJ2-1 | TRBV20-1 | CSATSGLAGNEQFF | TGCAGTGCTACTTCGGGACTAGCGGGGAATGAGCAGTTCTTC
TRBD1 | NA | TRBJ2-1 | TRBV5-1 | CASSLGGTGNEQFF | TGCGCCAGCAGCTTGGGAGGGACAGGCAATGAGCAGTTCTTC
NA | few | TRBJ1-1 | TRBV20-1 | CSARRDLGTEAFF | TGCAGTGCTAGACGGGACCTGGGGACTGAAGCTTTCTTT
TRBD1 | NA | TRBJ2-2 | TRBV9 | CASSVGFPRDRLFGTGELFF | TGTGCCAGCAGCGTAGGTTTCCCAAGGGACAGGCTCTTCGGCACCGGGGAGCTGTTTTTT
TRBD1 | NA | TRBJ1-4 | TRBV2 | CASSRRPGQGVELFF | TGTGCCAGCAGTCGAAGACCGGGGCAGGGGGTTGAACTGTTTTTT
TRBD1 | NA | TRBJ2-2 | TRBV2 | CASRSGTGSGELFF | TGTGCCAGCAGGTCCGGGACAGGGAGCGGGGAGCTGTTTTTT